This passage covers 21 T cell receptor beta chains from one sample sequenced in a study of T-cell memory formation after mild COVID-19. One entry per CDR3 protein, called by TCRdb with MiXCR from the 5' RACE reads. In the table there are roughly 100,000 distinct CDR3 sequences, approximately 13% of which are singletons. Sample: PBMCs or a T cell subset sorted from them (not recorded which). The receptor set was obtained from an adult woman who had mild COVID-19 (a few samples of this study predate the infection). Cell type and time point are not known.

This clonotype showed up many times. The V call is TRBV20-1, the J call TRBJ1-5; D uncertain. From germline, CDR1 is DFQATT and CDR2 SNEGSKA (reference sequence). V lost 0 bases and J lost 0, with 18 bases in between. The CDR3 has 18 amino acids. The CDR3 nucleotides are TGCAGTGCTAGAGATATGGCTAGCGGGGTGTATAGCAATCAGCCCCAGCATTTT. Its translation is CSARDMASGVYSNQPQHF.

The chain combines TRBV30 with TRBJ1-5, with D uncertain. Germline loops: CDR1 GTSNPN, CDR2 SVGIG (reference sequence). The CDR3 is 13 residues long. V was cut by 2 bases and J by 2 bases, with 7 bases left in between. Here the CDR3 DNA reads TGTGCCTGGAGTTCGTGGGGCAATCAGCCCCAGCATTTT. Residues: CAWSSWGNQPQHF.

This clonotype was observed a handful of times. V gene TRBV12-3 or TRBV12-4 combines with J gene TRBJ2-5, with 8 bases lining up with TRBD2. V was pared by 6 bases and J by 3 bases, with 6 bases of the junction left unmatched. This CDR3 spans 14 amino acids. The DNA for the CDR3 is TGTGCCAGCAGCCTCCCGGGGGGGGAAGAGACCCAGTACTTC. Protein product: CASSLPGGEETQYF.

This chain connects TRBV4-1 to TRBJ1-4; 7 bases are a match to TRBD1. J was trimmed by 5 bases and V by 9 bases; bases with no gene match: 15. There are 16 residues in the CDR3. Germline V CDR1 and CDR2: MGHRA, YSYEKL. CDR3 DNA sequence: TGCGCCAGTAAAACAGGGGCTGAGGTTGGGAATGAAAAACTGTTTTTT. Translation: CASKTGAEVGNEKLFF.

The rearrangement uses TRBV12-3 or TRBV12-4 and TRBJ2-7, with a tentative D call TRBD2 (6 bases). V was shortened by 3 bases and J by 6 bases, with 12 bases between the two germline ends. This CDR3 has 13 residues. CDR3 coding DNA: TGTGCCAGCAGTTTCGGCTCTAGCGTCGAGCAGTACTTC. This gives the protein CASSFGSSVEQYF.

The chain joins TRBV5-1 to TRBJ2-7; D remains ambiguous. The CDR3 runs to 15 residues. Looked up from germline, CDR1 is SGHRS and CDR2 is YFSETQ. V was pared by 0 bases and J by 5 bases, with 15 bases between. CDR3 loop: CASSLASDAGNEQYF. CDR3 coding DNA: TGCGCCAGCAGCTTGGCCAGTGACGCTGGAAACGAGCAGTACTTC.

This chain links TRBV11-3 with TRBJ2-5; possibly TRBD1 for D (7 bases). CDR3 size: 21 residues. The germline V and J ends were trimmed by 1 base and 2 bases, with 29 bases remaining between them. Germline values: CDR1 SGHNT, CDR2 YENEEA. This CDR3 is CASSLVFLRDSNGGWQETQYF. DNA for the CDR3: TGTGCCAGCAGCTTAGTGTTTTTGCGGGACAGCAATGGAGGGTGGCAAGAGACCCAGTACTTC.

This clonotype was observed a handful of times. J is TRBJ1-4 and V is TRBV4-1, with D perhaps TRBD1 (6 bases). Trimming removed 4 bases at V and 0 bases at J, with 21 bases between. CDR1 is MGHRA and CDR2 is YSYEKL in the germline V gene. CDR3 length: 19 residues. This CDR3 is CASSRGNGQLRSTNEKLFF. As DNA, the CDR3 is TGCGCCAGCAGCCGCGGAAACGGACAGCTAAGATCAACTAATGAAAAACTGTTTTTT.

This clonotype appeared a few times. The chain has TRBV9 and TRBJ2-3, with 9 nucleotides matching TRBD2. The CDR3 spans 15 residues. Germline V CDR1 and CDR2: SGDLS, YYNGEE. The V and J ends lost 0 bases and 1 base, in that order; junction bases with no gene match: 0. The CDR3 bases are TGTGCCAGCAGCGTAGCTAGCGGGGGCACAGATACGCAGTATTTT. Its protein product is CASSVASGGTDTQYF.

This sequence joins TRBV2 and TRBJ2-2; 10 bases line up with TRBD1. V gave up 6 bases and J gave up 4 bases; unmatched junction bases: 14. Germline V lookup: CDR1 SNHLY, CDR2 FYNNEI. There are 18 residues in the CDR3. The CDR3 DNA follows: TGTGCCAGCAGCCTATCATCCGGGACAGGGGTCATCACCGGGGAGCTGTTTTTT. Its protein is CASSLSSGTGVITGELFF.

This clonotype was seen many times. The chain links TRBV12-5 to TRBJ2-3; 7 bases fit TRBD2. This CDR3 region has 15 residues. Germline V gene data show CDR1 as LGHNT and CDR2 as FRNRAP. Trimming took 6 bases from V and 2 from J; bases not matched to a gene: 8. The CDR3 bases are TGTGCTAGTGGCTCCTTACTAGCGCCCACAGATACGCAGTATTTT. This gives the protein CASGSLLAPTDTQYF.

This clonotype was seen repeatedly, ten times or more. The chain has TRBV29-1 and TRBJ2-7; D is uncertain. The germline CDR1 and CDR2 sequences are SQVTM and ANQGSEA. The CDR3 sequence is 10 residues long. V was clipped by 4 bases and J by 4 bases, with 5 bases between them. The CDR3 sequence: CSVVSYEQYF. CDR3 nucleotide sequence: TGCAGCGTTGTCTCGTACGAGCAGTACTTC.

CDR3 sequence: CASSLGRVEAFF. Here the CDR3 DNA reads TGTGCCAGCAGCTTGGGCAGGGTAGAAGCTTTCTTT. The chain has TRBV5-4 and TRBJ1-1, with D possibly being TRBD1 (5 bases). The CDR3 contains 12 residues. V lost 0 bases and J 8 bases, leaving 8 bases between the germline ends. CDR1 SGHNT and CDR2 YYREEE come from the germline V gene (reference sequence).

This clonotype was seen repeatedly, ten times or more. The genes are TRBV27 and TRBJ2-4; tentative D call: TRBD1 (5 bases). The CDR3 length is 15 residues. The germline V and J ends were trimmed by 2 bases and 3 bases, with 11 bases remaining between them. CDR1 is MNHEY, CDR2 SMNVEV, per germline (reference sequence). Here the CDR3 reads CASSLDSLNKNIQYF. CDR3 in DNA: TGTGCCAGCAGTTTAGACAGTCTTAACAAAAACATTCAGTACTTC.

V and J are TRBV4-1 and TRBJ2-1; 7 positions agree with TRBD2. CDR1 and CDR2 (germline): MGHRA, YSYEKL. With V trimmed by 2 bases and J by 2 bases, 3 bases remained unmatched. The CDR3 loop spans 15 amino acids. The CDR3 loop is CASSQSGRAYNEQFF. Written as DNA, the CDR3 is TGCGCCAGCAGCCAATCAGGGAGGGCCTACAATGAGCAGTTCTTC.

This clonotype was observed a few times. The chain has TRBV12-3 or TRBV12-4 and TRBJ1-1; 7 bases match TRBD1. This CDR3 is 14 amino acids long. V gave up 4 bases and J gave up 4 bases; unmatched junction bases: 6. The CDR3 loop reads CASSSTGTVTEAFF. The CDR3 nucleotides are TGTGCCAGCAGTTCCACCGGGACAGTCACTGAAGCTTTCTTT.

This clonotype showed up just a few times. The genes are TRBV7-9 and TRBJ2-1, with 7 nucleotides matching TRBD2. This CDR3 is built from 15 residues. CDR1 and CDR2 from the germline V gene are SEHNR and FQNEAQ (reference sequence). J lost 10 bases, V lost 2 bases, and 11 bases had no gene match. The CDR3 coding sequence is TGTGCCAGCAGCTTATGGGAGGCGGGGGATCGAGAGCAGTTCTTC. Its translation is CASSLWEAGDREQFF.

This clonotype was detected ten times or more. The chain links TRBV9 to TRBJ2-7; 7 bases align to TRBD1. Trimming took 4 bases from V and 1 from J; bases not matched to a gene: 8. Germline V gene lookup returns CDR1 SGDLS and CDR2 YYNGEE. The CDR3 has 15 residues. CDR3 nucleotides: TGTGCCAGCAGCTTGGGACAGACCCTTTCCTACGAGCAGTACTTC. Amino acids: CASSLGQTLSYEQYF. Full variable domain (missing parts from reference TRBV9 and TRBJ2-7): DSGVTQTPKHLITATGQRVTLRCSPRSGDLSVYWYQQSLDQGLQFLIQYYNGEERAKGNILERFSAQQFPDLHSELNLSSLELGDSALYFCASSLGQTLSYEQYFGPGTRLTVT.

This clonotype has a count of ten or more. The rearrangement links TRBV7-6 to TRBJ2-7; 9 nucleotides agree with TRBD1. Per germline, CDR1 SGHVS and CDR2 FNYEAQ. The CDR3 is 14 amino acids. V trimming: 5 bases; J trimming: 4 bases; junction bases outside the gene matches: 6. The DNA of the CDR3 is TGTGCCAGCAGCCCAGGGACAGGGCTGTACGAGCAGTACTTC. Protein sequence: CASSPGTGLYEQYF.

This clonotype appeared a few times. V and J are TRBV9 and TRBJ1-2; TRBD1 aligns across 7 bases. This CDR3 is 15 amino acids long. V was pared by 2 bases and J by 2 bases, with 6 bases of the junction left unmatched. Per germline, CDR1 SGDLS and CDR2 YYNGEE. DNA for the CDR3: TGTGCCAGCAGCGTCGACGGGACAGCAAACTATGGCTACACCTTC. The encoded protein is CASSVDGTANYGYTF.

CDR3 sequence reads: CASSAIGTHLADTQYF. CDR3 DNA sequence: TGTGCCAGCAGTGCTATCGGGACTCATCTCGCAGATACGCAGTATTTT. This sequence joins TRBV6-1 and TRBJ2-3; the D gene is possibly TRBD2 (6 bases). V dropped 4 bases and J dropped 4 bases, with 18 bases sitting between them. This CDR3 region has 16 residues. Germline loops: CDR1 MNHNS, CDR2 SASEGT.